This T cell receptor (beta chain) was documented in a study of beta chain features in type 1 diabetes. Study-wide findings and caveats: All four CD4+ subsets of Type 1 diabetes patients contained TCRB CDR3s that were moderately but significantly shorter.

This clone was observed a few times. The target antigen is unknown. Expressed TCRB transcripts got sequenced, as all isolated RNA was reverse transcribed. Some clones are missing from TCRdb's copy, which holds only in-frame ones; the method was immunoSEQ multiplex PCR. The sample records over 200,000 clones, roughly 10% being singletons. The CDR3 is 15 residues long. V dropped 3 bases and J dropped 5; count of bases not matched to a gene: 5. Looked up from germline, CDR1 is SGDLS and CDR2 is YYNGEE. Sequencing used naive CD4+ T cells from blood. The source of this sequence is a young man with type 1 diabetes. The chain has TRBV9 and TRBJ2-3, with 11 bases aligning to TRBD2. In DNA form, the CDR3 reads TGTGCCAGCAGCGCTAGCGGGGGGATCCTAGATACGCAGTATTTT. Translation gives CASSASGGILDTQYF.